This T cell receptor beta chain stems from a study of OX40 agonist ivuxolimab in advanced cancers. Clones were read by immunoSEQ multiplex PCR, and TCRdb kept only the in-frame ones, dropping some. The sample lists tens of thousands of clones; about 83% were seen once. Trimming removed 6 bases from V and 2 bases from J, with 14 bases in between. This CDR3 is built from 15 residues. Per the germline V gene, CDR1 is MNHEY and CDR2 is SVGAGI. The receptor was isolated from an adult with an advanced solid tumor such as melanoma, head and neck, liver or kidney cancer. The source was CD4+ or CD8+ T cells sorted from blood, collected in a trial of the OX40 agonist ivuxolimab. The V call is TRBV6-5, the J call TRBJ2-1; perhaps TRBD2 as D (7 bases). The CDR3 nucleotides read TGTGCCAGCAGCTGGGGGGGCGGCCCCTACAATGAGCAGTTCTTC. Translation: CASSWGGGPYNEQFF.